The 12 T cell receptor beta chains reported below all come from one sample, sequenced in a study of graft-versus-host responses after intestinal transplantation. Libraries were prepared by immunoSEQ multiplex PCR; TCRdb keeps only in-frame clonotypes and omits some of them. The sample shows around 110,000 clones, about nine tenths of them seen only once. Their antigen targets remain unknown. Specimen: unstimulated CD4+ T cells sorted from spleen or lymph node cells, collected before intestinal transplant. Source of these receptors: a human donor who received an intestinal transplant.

The chain employs TRBV7-9 and TRBJ2-1; D unresolved. V lost 0 bases and J 10 bases, leaving 10 bases between the germline ends. Germline loops: CDR1 SEHNR, CDR2 FQNEAQ (reference sequence). The CDR3 is 13 residues long. CDR3 residues: CASSLAEVGEQFF. DNA for the CDR3: TGTGCCAGCAGCTTAGCAGAGGTCGGAGAGCAGTTCTTC.

The chain employs TRBV5-1 and TRBJ1-1, with 8 bases fitting TRBD1. V was pared by 2 bases and J by 5 bases, with 11 bases of the junction left unmatched. CDR1 is SGHRS and CDR2 is YFSETQ in the germline V gene. CDR3 length: 16 residues. CDR3 DNA: TGCGCCAGCAGCTTCCTGACAGGGGCTAAGGCAACTGAAGCTTTCTTT. This sequence encodes CASSFLTGAKATEAFF.

V gene TRBV30 combines with J gene TRBJ1-2, with 10 positions matching TRBD1. The CDR3 loop spans 12 amino acids. The germline CDR1 and CDR2 sequences are GTSNPN and SVGIG (reference sequence). Trimming took 3 bases from V and 7 from J; bases not matched to a gene: 2. This CDR3 is CAWRRDRGGYTF. The CDR3 nucleotides are TGTGCCTGGAGACGGGACAGGGGTGGCTACACCTTC.

A single count supports this clone. The chain is built from TRBV5-6 and TRBJ1-5; a weak D match, TRBD1 (6 bases). Trimming stripped 1 base from V and 6 bases from J, with 14 bases between. CDR1 SGHDT and CDR2 YYEEEE come from the germline V gene. CDR3 size: 15 residues. CDR3 loop: CASSLWGGASQPQHF. The DNA for the CDR3 is TGTGCCAGCAGCTTGTGGGGGGGCGCAAGTCAGCCCCAGCATTTT.

The rearrangement uses TRBV4-1 and TRBJ1-2, with 9 bases matching TRBD1. Germline V gene lookup returns CDR1 MGHRA and CDR2 YSYEKL. The CDR3 has 16 amino acids. J gave up 5 bases and V 0 bases, and 7 bases lay outside the gene matches. CDR3 in amino acids: CASSQDARDRAYGYTF. CDR3 sequence (DNA): TGCGCCAGCAGCCAAGATGCACGGGACAGGGCGTATGGCTACACCTTC.

The rearrangement links TRBV5-1 to TRBJ1-4, with unresolved D. The V gene's germline CDR1 is SGHRS and CDR2 YFSETQ. V was pared by 4 bases and J by 0 bases, with 19 bases between. This CDR3 is built from 18 residues. The CDR3: CASSGVEAVAATNEKLFF. CDR3 coding DNA: TGCGCCAGCAGCGGGGTGGAGGCGGTTGCGGCAACTAATGAAAAACTGTTTTTT.

The chain links TRBV7-9 to TRBJ2-7; D is ambiguous. CDR3 length equals 13 residues. CDR1 is SEHNR, CDR2 FQNEAQ, per germline (reference sequence). Trimming took off 4 bases at V and 2 bases at J, with 9 bases between the two ends. CDR3 sequence (DNA): TGTGCCAGCAGCTCCCCCCCCGCCTACGAGCAGTACTTC. Its translation: CASSSPPAYEQYF.

V is TRBV7-9 and J is TRBJ2-7, with 8 nucleotides matching TRBD2. Germline V gene sequence: CDR1 SEHNR, CDR2 FQNEAQ (reference sequence). Trimming removed 4 bases from V and 5 bases from J; junction bases left unmatched: 10. The CDR3 has 15 amino acids. The CDR3 here is CASSSSGTSIHEQYF. The CDR3 nucleotides are TGTGCCAGCAGCTCCTCCGGGACTAGTATCCACGAGCAGTACTTC.

This rearrangement joins TRBV11-2 to TRBJ1-2; D is undetermined. The germline V gene has CDR1 SGHAT and CDR2 FQNNGV. Trimming shortened V by 3 bases and J by 8 bases, and 10 bases separated the two germline ends. CDR3 size: 12 residues. CDR3 protein: CASSFLTGGYTF. The CDR3 DNA is TGTGCCAGCAGCTTCTTGACGGGAGGCTACACCTTC.

This chain connects TRBV19 to TRBJ2-6; D gene ambiguous. V lost 5 bases, J lost 2 bases, and 10 bases lay in between. The CDR3 consists of 15 residues. Germline V gene data show CDR1 as LNHDA and CDR2 as SQIVND (reference sequence). The CDR3 loop is CASSSTRAGANVLTF. DNA for the CDR3: TGTGCCAGTAGTTCCACCCGGGCTGGGGCCAACGTCCTGACTTTC.

J is TRBJ1-1 and V is TRBV2; 7 bases fit TRBD1. Germline CDR1 SNHLY, CDR2 FYNNEI. This CDR3 spans 12 amino acids. J gave up 11 bases and V 6 bases, and 9 bases lay outside the gene matches. CDR3 in amino acids: CASSRSQQGAFF. The CDR3 DNA sequence: TGTGCCAGCAGCCGATCCCAACAGGGGGCTTTCTTT.

This chain connects TRBV7-9 to TRBJ2-5, with 7 bases fitting TRBD1. The V gene's germline CDR1 is SEHNR and CDR2 FQNEAQ (reference sequence). With V trimmed by 2 bases and J by 4 bases, 4 bases remained unmatched. The CDR3 sequence is 14 residues long. The CDR3, as DNA: TGTGCCAGCAGCTTACCTCCAGGGGGAGAGACCCAGTACTTC. Its protein is CASSLPPGGETQYF.